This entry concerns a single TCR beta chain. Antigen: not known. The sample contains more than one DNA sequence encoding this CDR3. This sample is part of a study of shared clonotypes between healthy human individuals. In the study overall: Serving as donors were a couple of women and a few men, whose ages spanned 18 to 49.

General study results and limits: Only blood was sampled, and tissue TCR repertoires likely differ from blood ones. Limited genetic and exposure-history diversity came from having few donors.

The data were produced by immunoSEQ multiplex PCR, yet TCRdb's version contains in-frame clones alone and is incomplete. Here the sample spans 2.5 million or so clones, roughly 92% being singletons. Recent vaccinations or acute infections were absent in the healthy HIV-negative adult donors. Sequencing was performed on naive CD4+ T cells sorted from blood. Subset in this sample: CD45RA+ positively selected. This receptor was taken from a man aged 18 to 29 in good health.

CDR3 in DNA: TGTGCCAGCAGCTTGGTAGGGTACGAGCAGTACTTC. This codes for CASSLVGYEQYF. The chain recombines TRBV5-6 with TRBJ2-7; D is uncertain. The V gene's germline CDR1 is SGHDT and CDR2 YYEEEE. The V and J ends lost 0 bases and 4 bases respectively, with 5 bases between them. The CDR3 consists of 12 residues.